The present entry profiles one TCR beta chain with its context. The antigen is undetermined. This entry comes from a study of tissue T cells after allogeneic stem cell transplantation. General observations from the study: Across patients, clones rarely overlapped, yet motif clusters were shared tissue-specifically.

Steroid-refractory graft-versus-host disease after allogeneic hematopoietic cell transplant qualified adults for prospective research-autopsy enrollment. Data came from immunoSEQ multiplex PCR; TCRdb stores just in-frame clones and leaves some out. The sample lists 5,000 or so clones, roughly three quarters seen once, with less than 30% in the top ten. Trimming took off 2 bases at V and 4 bases at J, with 15 bases between the two ends. This CDR3 has 15 residues. Germline assignment: CDR1 MNHNY and CDR2 SVGAGI (reference sequence). The receptor's source is a female patient aged 18 to 49 with steroid-refractory graft-versus-host disease after an allogeneic stem cell transplant. Part of the T cell pool may stem from the graft donor. The sequencing used duodenal tissue, collected at autopsy. The rearrangement links TRBV6-6 to TRBJ2-7, with D maybe TRBD1 (6 bases). CDR3 in amino acids: CASSYIPDRRYEQYF. As DNA, the CDR3 is TGTGCCAGCAGTTACATCCCGGACAGAAGATACGAGCAGTACTTC.